The entry below gives a single T cell receptor (beta chain) sequence along with its context. What it binds is not known. The source of the sample is a study of T cell responses to AZD1222 COVID-19 vaccine. The method was immunoSEQ multiplex PCR; TCRdb's version includes in-frame clones alone and lacks a portion of them. This sample has 75,000 to 95,000 clones, with approximately 85% found just once. Study outcomes and limitations: Within unmutated variant regions lay the reported targets of nearly half of spike-specific TCRs.

CDR1 and CDR2 (germline): MNHNY, SVGAGI (reference sequence). The V and J ends lost 0 bases and 9 bases respectively, with 8 bases between them. The CDR3 has 12 residues. The TCR comes from an adult in good health. The specimen was peripheral blood, collected on day 0 of AZD1222 vaccination. This chain joins TRBV6-6 and TRBJ1-1, with a possible D match to TRBD1 (6 bases). This CDR3 reads CASSYSDSQAFF. In DNA form, the CDR3 reads TGTGCCAGCAGTTACTCGGACAGCCAAGCTTTCTTT.